The entry below describes one TCR beta chain. As processed by the authors: How many nucleated cells were present was estimated from reference gene primer amplification. Assay: immunoSEQ multiplex PCR; the TCRdb copy retains only in-frame clones and omits some. That table furnishes V, J and clone size, whereas the DNA furnished D and trimming. The table records 350,000 to 400,000 clones, 90% of them present only once. This sample stems from a study of blood T cell repertoires in COVID-19. About the research overall: Spain, Italy and the United States supplied samples that represented acute and convalescent COVID-19. Sources were T cells, B-cell-depleted T cells, or PBMCs; the material itself was cDNA or gDNA.

Germline V gives CDR1 SQVTM, CDR2 ANQGSEA. CDR3 length: 13 amino acids. Trimming shortened V by 1 base and J by 0 bases, and 7 bases separated the two germline ends. This chain joins TRBV29-1 and TRBJ2-7; the D is unclear. The source is a man between 18 and 35 years old with active or convalescent COVID-19. Source material: peripheral blood. The DNA of the CDR3 is TGCAGCGTTGAAGTAGCACTCTCCTACGAGCAGTACTTC. The encoded protein is CSVEVALSYEQYF.